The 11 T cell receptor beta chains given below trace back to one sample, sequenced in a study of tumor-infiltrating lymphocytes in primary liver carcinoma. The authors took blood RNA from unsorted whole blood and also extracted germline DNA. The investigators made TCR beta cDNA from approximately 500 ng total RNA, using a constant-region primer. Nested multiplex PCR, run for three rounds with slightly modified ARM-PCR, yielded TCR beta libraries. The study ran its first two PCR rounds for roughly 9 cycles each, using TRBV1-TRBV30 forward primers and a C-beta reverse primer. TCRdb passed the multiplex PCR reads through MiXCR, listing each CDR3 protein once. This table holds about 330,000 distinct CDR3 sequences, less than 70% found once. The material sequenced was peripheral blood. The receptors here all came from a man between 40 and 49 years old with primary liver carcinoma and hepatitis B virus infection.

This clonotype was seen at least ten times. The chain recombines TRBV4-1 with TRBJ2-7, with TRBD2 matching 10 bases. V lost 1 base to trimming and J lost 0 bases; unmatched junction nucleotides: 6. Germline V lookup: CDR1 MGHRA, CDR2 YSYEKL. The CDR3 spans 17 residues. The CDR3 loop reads CASSQGTSGYFSYEQYF. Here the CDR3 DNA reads TGCGCCAGCAGCCAAGGGACTAGCGGATACTTCTCCTACGAGCAGTACTTC.

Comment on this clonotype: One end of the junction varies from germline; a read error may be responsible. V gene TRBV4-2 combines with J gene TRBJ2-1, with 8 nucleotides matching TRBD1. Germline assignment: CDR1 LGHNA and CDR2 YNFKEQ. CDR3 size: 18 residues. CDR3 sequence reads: CASSQLGPGGEEYSEQFF. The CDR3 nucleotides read TGTGCCAGCAGCCAACTAGGGCCAGGGGGCGAAGAATACAGTGAGCAGTTCTTC.

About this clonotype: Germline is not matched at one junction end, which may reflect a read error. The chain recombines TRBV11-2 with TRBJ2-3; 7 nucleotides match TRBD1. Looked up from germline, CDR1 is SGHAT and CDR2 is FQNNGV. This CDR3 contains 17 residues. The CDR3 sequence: CVSSVSGGAGMTDTHYF. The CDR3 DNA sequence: TGTGTCAGCAGCGTGTCAGGGGGTGCCGGAATGACAGATACGCACTATTTT.

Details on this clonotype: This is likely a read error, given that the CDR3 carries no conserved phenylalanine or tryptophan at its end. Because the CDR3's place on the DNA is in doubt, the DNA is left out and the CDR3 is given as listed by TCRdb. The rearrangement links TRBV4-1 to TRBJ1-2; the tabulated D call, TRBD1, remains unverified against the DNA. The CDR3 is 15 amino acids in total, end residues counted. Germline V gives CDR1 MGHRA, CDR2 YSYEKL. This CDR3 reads CASSQARTGSYGFTS.

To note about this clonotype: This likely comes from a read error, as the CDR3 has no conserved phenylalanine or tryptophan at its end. DNA for the CDR3: TGTGCCAGCAGCTCAACAGGGGGACAAGAGACCCAGTACTAC. It specifies CASSSTGGQETQYY. The chain links TRBV11-2 to TRBJ2-5, with 8 bases fitting TRBD1. Trimming removed 4 bases from V and 2 bases from J; junction bases left unmatched: 3. The length of the CDR3 is 14 residues. Germline CDR1 reads SGHAT; CDR2 reads FQNNGV.

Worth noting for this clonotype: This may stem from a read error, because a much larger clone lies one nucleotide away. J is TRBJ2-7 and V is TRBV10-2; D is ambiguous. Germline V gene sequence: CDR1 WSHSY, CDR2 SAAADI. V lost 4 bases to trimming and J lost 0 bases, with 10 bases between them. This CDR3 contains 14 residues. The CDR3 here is CASSGVGTSYEQYF. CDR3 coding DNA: TGCGCCAGCAGTGGGGTGGGTACCTCCTACGAGCAGTACTTC.

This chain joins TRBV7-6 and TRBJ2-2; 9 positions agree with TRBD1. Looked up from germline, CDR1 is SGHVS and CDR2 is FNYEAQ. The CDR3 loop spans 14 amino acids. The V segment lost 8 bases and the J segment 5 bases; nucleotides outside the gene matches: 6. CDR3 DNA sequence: TGTGCCAGCGGTACCGGGACAGGGACCGGGGAGCTGTTTTTT. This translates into CASGTGTGTGELFF. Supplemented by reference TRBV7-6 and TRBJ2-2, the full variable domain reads GAGVSQSPRYKVTKRGQDVALRCDPISGHVSLYWYRQALGQGPEFLTYFNYEAQQDKSGLPNDRFSAERPEGSISTLTIQRTEQRDSAMYRCASGTGTGTGELFFGEGSRLTVL.

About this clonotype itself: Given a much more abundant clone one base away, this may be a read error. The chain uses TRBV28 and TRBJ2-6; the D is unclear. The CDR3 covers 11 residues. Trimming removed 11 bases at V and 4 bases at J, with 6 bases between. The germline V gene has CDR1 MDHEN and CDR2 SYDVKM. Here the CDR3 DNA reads TGTGCCGGTACCGGGGCCAACGTCCTGACTTTC. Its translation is CAGTGANVLTF.

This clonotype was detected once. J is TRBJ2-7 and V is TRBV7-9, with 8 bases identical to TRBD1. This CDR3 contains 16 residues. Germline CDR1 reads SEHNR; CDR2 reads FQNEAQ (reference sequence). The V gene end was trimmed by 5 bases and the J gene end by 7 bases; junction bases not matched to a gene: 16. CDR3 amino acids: CASSPMRTGQVHEQYF. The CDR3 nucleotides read TGTGCCAGCAGCCCAATGCGGACGGGACAGGTCCATGAGCAGTACTTC. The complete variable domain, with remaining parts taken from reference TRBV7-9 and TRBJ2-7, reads DTGVSQNPRHKITKRGQNVTFRCDPISEHNRLYWYRQTLGQGPEFLTYFQNEAQLEKSRLLSDRFSAERPKGSFSTLEIQRTEQGDSAMYLCASSPMRTGQVHEQYFGPGTRLTVT.

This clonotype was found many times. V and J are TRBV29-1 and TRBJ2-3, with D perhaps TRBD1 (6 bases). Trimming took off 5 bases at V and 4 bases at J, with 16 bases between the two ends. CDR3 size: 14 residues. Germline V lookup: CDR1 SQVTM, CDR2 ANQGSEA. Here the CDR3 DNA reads TGCAGCGTTAGCCCCCATACAGGGCCAGATACGCAGTATTTT. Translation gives CSVSPHTGPDTQYF.

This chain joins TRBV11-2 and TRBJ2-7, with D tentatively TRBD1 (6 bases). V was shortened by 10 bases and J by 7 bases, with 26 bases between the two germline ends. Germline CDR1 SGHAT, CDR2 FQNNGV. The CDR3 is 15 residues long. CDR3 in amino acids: CANRRPNAQGSEQYF. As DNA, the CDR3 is TGTGCCAACAGGCGACCTAATGCACAGGGCAGTGAGCAGTACTTC. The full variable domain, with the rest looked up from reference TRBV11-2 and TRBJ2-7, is EAGVAQSPRYKIIEKRQSVAFWCNPISGHATLYWYQQILGQGPKLLIQFQNNGVVDDSQLPKDRFSAERLKGVDSTLKIQPAKLEDSAVYLCANRRPNAQGSEQYFGPGTRLTVT.